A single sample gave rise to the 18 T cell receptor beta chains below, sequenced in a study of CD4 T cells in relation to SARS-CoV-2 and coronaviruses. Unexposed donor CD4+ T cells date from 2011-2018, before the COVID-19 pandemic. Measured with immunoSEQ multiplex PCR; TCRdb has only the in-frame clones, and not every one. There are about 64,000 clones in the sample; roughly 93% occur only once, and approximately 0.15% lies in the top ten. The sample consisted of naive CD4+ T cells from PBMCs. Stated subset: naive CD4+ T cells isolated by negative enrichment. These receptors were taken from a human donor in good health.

CDR3 protein: CASSYLGQGNTGELFF. The CDR3 nucleotides read TGTGCCAGCAGTTATTTGGGACAGGGTAACACCGGGGAGCTGTTTTTT. The rearrangement joins TRBV6-5 to TRBJ2-2; 9 nucleotides match TRBD1. The CDR3 extends over 16 amino acids. Unmatched junction bases numbered 4, after V lost 3 bases and J lost 2 bases. CDR1 and CDR2 from the germline V gene are MNHEY and SVGAGI.

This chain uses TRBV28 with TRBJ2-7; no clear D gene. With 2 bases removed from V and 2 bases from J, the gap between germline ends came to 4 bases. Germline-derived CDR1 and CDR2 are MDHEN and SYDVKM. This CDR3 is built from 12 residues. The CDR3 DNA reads TGTGCCAGCAGTTTAACAGCCTACGAGCAGTACTTC. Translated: CASSLTAYEQYF.

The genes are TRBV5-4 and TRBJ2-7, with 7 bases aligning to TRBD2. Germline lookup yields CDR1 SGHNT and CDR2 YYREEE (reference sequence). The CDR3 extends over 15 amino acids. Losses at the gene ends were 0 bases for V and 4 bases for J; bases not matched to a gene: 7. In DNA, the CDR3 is TGTGCCAGCAGCTTGGGGCTAGCGGAGCAGTACGAGCAGTACTTC. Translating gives CASSLGLAEQYEQYF.

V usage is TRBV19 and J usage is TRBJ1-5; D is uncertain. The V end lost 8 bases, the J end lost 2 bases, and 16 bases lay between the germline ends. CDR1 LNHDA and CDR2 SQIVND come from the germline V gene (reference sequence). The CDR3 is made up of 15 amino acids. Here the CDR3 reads CASQVGDIGNQPQHF. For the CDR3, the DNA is TGTGCCAGTCAAGTCGGGGATATCGGCAATCAGCCCCAGCATTTT.

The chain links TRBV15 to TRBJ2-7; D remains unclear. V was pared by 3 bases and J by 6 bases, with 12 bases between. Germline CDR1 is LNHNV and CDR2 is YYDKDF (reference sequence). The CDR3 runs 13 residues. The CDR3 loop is CATSRRSSSEQYF. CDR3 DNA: TGTGCCACCAGCAGGCGAAGTTCTTCCGAGCAGTACTTC. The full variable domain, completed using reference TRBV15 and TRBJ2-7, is DAMVIQNPRYQVTQFGKPVTLSCSQTLNHNVMYWYQQKSSQAPKLLFHYYDKDFNNEADTPDNFQSRRPNTSFCFLDIRSPGLGDTAMYLCATSRRSSSEQYFGPGTRLTVT.

CDR3 residues: CATSRGDRALNEQYF. The CDR3 coding sequence is TGTGCCACCAGCAGAGGGGACAGGGCCCTCAACGAGCAGTACTTC. The rearrangement links TRBV15 to TRBJ2-7; TRBD1 agrees at 9 bases. Germline lookup yields CDR1 LNHNV and CDR2 YYDKDF (reference sequence). After removal of 1 base from V and 5 bases from J, the junction contained 6 bases not matched to a gene. The CDR3 length is 15 residues.

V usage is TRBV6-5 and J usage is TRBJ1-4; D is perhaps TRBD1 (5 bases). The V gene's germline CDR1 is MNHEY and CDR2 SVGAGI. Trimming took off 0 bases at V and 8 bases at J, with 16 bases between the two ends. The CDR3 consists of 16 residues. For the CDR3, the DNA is TGTGCCAGCAGTTACTCATGGACCGAGGGGCAGGAAAAACTGTTTTTT. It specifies CASSYSWTEGQEKLFF.

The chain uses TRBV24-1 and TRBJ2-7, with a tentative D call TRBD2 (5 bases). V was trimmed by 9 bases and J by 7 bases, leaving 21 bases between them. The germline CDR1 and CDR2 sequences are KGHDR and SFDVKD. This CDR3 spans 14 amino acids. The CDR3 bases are TGTGCCACCTCCGGGCGGAGGTCCCCTGATGAGCAGTACTTC. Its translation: CATSGRRSPDEQYF.

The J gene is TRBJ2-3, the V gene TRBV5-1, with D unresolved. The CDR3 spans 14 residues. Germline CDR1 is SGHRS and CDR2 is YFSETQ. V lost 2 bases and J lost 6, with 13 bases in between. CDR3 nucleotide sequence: TGCGCCAGCAGCTTTTTGGCAGGTGGGGATACGCAGTATTTT. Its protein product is CASSFLAGGDTQYF.

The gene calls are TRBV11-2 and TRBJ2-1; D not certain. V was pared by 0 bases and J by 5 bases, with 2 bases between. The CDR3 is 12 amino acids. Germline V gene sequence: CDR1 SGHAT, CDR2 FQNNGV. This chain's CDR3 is CASSLDDNEQFF. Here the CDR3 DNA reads TGTGCCAGCAGCTTAGATGACAATGAGCAGTTCTTC. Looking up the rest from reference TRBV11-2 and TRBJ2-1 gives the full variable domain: EAGVAQSPRYKIIEKRQSVAFWCNPISGHATLYWYQQILGQGPKLLIQFQNNGVVDDSQLPKDRFSAERLKGVDSTLKIQPAKLEDSAVYLCASSLDDNEQFFGPGTRLTVL.

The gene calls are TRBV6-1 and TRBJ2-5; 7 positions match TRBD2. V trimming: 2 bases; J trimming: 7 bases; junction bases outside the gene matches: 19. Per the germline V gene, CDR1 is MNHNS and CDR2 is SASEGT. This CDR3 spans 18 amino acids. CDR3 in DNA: TGTGCCAGCAGTGAACAGGCCGGGGGGACCGGGTTGAGGGGGACCCAGTACTTC. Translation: CASSEQAGGTGLRGTQYF.

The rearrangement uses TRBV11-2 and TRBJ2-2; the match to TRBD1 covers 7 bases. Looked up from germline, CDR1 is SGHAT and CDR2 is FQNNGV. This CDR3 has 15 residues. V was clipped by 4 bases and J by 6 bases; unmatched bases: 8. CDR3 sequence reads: CASSSGRGHAGELFF. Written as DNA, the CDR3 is TGTGCCAGCAGCTCAGGAAGGGGGCATGCCGGGGAGCTGTTTTTT.

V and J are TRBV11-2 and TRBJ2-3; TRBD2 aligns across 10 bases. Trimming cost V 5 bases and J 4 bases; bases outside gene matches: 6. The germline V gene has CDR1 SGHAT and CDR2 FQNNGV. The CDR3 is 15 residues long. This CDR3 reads CASSPSGSSADTQYF. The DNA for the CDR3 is TGTGCCAGCAGCCCTAGCGGGAGTAGCGCAGATACGCAGTATTTT.

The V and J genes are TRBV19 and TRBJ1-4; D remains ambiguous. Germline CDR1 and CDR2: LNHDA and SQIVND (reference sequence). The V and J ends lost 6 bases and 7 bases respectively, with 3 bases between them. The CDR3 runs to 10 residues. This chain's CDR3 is CASRGEKLFF. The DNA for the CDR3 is TGTGCCAGTAGAGGTGAAAAACTGTTTTTT. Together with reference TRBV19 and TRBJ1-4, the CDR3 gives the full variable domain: DGGITQSPKYLFRKEGQNVTLSCEQNLNHDAMYWYRQDPGQGLRLIYYSQIVNDFQKGDIAEGYSVSREKKESFPLTVTSAQKNPTAFYLCASRGEKLFFGSGTQLSVL.

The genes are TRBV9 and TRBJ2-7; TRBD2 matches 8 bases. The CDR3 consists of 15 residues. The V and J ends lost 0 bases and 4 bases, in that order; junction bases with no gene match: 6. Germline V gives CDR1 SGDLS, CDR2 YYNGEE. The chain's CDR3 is CASSVEASGPYEQYF. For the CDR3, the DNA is TGTGCCAGCAGCGTAGAGGCTAGCGGGCCTTACGAGCAGTACTTC.

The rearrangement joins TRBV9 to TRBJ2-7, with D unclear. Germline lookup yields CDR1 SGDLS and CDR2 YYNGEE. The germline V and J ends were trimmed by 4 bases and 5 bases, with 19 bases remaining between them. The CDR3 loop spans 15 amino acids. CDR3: CASSPDLGHRNEQYF. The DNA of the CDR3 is TGTGCCAGCAGCCCCGATCTAGGGCACCGGAACGAGCAGTACTTC.

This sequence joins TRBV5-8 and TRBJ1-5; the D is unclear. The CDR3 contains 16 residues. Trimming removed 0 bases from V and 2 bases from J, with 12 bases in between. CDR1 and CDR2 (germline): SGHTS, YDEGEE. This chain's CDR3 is CASSLAYILGNQPQHF. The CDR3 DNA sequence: TGTGCCAGCAGCTTGGCCTACATTCTTGGCAATCAGCCCCAGCATTTT.

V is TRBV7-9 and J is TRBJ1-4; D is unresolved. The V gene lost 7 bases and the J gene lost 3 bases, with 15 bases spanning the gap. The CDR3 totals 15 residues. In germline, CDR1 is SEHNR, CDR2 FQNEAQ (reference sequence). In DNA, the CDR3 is TGTGCCAGCACCGGCGCGATGATGTCTAATGAAAAACTGTTTTTT. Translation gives CASTGAMMSNEKLFF.